The 3 T cell receptor beta chains below come from one sample, sequenced in a study of regulatory T cells in long-lasting Graves disease. Arm-PCR of CDR3 regions and iRepertoire HTBI primers were used to build TCR beta libraries. MiXCR was run by TCRdb on the multiplex PCR reads, yielding one entry per CDR3 protein. The sample records 400,000 to 500,000 distinct CDR3 sequences, around 23% being singletons. Time point described: persistent/refractory GD, antithyroid drugs over 5 years with positive TRAb. Isolated PBMC RNA provided the starting material for the TCR library. The source was peripheral blood mononuclear cells (PBMCs), collected when the disease was refractory, from a patient treated with antithyroid drugs. These receptors came from a female donor with Graves disease.

The chain has TRBV15 and TRBJ1-2; D unresolved. Germline V gene sequence: CDR1 LNHNV, CDR2 YYDKDF (reference sequence). V lost 4 bases and J 8 bases, leaving 11 bases between the germline ends. The CDR3 has 12 amino acids. The CDR3 DNA is TGTGCCACCAGCAAATCAGAGGACGGCTACACCTTC. Residues: CATSKSEDGYTF.

This clonotype showed up many times. V is TRBV6-1 and J is TRBJ1-2, with a possible D match to TRBD1 (6 bases). V was clipped by 7 bases and J by 4 bases, with 40 bases between them. Germline V gene lookup returns CDR1 MNHNS and CDR2 SASEGT. CDR3 length: 22 residues. CDR3 amino acids: CASTPHQGCSPGPQHRGYGYTF. In DNA, the CDR3 is TGTGCCAGCACCCCCCATCAGGGGTGTTCTCCGGGTCCACAGCACCGTGGCTATGGCTACACCTTC.

This clonotype came up many times. The chain uses TRBV6-2 or TRBV6-3 and TRBJ1-4; D remains unclear. The CDR3 extends over 15 amino acids. The germline V gene has CDR1 MNHEY and CDR2 SVGEGT. With 0 bases removed from V and 8 bases from J, the gap between germline ends came to 13 bases. This CDR3 is CASSYSHRLGEKLFF. The CDR3 nucleotides are TGTGCCAGCAGTTACTCCCACCGGCTTGGCGAAAAACTGTTTTTT.